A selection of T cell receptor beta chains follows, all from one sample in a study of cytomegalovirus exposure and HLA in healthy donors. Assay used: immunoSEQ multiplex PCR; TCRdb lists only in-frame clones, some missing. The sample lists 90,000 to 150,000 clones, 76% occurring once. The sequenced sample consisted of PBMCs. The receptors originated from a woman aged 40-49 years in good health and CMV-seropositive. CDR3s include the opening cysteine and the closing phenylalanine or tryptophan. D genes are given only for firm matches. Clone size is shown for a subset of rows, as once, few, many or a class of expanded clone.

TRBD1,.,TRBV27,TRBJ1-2,CASSYTGGPGGYTF,TGTGCCAGCAGTTATACAGGGGGCCCTGGGGGCTACACCTTC
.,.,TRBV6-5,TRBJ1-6,CASSRINAGDSPLHF,TGTGCCAGCAGTCGAATCAACGCAGGGGATTCACCCCTCCACTTT
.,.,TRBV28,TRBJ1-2,CASSQGGRELWTF,TGTGCCAGCAGTCAAGGGGGTCGAGAATTATGGACCTTC
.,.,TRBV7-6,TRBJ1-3,CASSLLGAGGNTIYF,TGTGCCAGCAGCCTACTAGGTGCGGGCGGAAACACCATATATTTT
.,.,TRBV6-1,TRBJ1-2,CAGRSQDRYGYTF,TGTGCCGGCCGTAGTCAGGATCGCTATGGCTACACCTTC
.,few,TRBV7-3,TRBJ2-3,CASSPSPSDTQYF,TGTGCCAGCAGCCCTTCCCCTTCAGATACGCAGTATTTT
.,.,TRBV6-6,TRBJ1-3,CASSYEENTIYF,TGTGCCAGCAGTTACGAGGAGAACACCATATATTTT
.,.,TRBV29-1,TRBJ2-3,CSVEDLRHSTDTQYF,TGCAGCGTTGAAGATTTACGACACAGCACAGATACGCAGTATTTT
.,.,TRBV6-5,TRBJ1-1,CASSYSSGRHEAFF,TGTGCCAGCAGTTACTCCAGCGGGCGTCATGAAGCTTTCTTT
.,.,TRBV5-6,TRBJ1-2,CASSPDTHTGYGYTF,TGTGCCAGCAGCCCCGACACACATACAGGCTATGGCTACACCTTC
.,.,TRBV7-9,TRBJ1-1,CASSSVSPEAFF,TGTGCCAGCAGCTCCGTATCCCCTGAAGCTTTCTTT
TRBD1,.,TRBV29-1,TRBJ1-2,CSAGTGGTYGYTF,TGCAGCGCAGGGACAGGGGGGACCTATGGCTACACCTTC
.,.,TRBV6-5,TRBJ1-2,CASSYSLGRGLYGYTF,TGTGCCAGCAGTTACTCTCTGGGCAGGGGTTTATATGGCTACACCTTC
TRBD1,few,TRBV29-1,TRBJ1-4,CSGRQGAGEKLFF,TGCAGCGGGAGACAGGGGGCAGGGGAAAAACTGTTTTTT
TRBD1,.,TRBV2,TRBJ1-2,CASRETGEWGGYTF,TGTGCCAGCAGGGAGACAGGGGAATGGGGAGGCTACACCTTC
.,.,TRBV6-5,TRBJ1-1,CASSYSRGGHTEAFF,TGTGCCAGCAGTTACTCAAGGGGGGGGCACACTGAAGCTTTCTTT
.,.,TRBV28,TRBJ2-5,CASSPGSLETQYF,TGTGCCAGCAGCCCCGGGTCACTTGAGACCCAGTACTTC
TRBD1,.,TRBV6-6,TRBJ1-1,CASSLQGAGTEAFF,TGTGCCAGCAGCTTACAGGGGGCGGGAACTGAAGCTTTCTTT
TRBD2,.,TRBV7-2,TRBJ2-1,CASSRASSGGYNEQFF,TGTGCCAGCAGCCGCGCCTCGAGCGGGGGCTACAATGAGCAGTTCTTC
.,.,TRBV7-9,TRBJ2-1,CASSQQRGTYNEQFF,TGTGCCAGCAGCCAACAGAGAGGGACCTACAATGAGCAGTTCTTC
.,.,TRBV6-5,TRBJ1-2,CASSYSDRRRGYTF,TGTGCCAGCAGTTACTCGGACAGAAGGAGAGGCTACACCTTC
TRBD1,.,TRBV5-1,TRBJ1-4,CASSLEDRDEKLFF,TGCGCCAGCAGCTTGGAGGACAGGGATGAAAAACTGTTTTTT
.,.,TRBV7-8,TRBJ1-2,CASSLANSGTYGYTF,TGTGCCAGCAGCCTCGCTAACTCCGGTACCTATGGCTACACCTTC
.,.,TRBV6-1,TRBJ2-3,CASSESSRGQYTQYF,TGTGCCAGCAGCGAAAGTTCTCGGGGACAATATACGCAGTATTTT
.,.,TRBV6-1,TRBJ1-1,CASRNTLNTEAFF,TGTGCCAGCAGAAACACCCTGAACACTGAAGCTTTCTTT
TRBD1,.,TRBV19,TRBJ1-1,CASRLQGASTEAFF,TGTGCCAGTAGGCTACAGGGGGCTAGCACTGAAGCTTTCTTT
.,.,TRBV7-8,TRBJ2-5,CASSKQVYQETQYF,TGTGCCAGCAGCAAACAGGTGTACCAAGAGACCCAGTACTTC
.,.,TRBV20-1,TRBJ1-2,CSAITGYGYTF,TGCAGTGCAATTACGGGGTATGGCTACACCTTC
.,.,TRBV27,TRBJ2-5,CASSLVGPETQYF,TGTGCCAGCAGTTTAGTGGGGCCAGAGACCCAGTACTTC
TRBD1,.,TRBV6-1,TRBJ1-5,CASSEVRQGAEKSNQPQHF,TGTGCCAGCAGTGAAGTGAGACAGGGGGCTGAAAAAAGCAATCAGCCCCAGCATTTT
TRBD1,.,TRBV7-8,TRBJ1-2,CASRRDRMANYGYTF,TGTGCCAGCAGGAGGGACAGGATGGCTAACTATGGCTACACCTTC
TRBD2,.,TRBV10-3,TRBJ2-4,CAISESRDYFHF,TGTGCCATCAGTGAGTCGCGGGACTACTTTCACTTC
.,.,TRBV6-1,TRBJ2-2,CASSNGQNTGELFF,TGTGCCAGCAGTAACGGACAGAACACCGGGGAGCTGTTTTTT
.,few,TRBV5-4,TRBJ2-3,CASSLEAGFRDTQYF,TGTGCCAGCAGCTTGGAGGCAGGCTTTAGGGATACGCAGTATTTT
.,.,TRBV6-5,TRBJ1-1,CASSYRWGDDTEAFF,TGTGCCAGCAGTTACAGGTGGGGGGACGACACTGAAGCTTTCTTT
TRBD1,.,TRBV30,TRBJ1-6,CAWSFPDRERSSPLHF,TGTGCCTGGAGTTTCCCGGACAGGGAGAGAAGTTCACCCCTCCACTTT
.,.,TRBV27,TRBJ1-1,CASSPRAGRAFF,TGTGCCAGCAGTCCCCGCGCAGGTAGGGCTTTCTTT
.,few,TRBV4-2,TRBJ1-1,CASSFRQAMMGNTEAFF,TGTGCCAGCAGTTTCCGACAGGCGATGATGGGGAACACTGAAGCTTTCTTT
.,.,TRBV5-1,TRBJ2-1,CASSLVPDSYNEQFF,TGCGCCAGCAGCTTGGTCCCAGACTCCTACAATGAGCAGTTCTTC
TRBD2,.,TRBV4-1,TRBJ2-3,CASSQGGLAGGLFSTDTQYF,TGCGCCAGCAGCCAAGGGGGACTAGCGGGGGGTCTTTTTAGCACAGATACGCAGTATTTT
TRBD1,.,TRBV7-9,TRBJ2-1,CASSLVLGQGRSNEQFF,TGTGCCAGCAGCTTAGTTCTGGGACAGGGTAGGAGCAATGAGCAGTTCTTC
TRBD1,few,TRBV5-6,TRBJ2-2,CASSLTGVLRNTGELFF,TGTGCCAGCAGCTTGACAGGGGTTCTTAGGAACACCGGGGAGCTGTTTTTT
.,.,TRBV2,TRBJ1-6,CASSVERSYNSPLHF,TGTGCCAGCAGTGTGGAGCGGTCCTATAATTCACCCCTCCACTTT
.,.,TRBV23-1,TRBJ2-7,CASPMCAEQYF,TGCGCCAGCCCTATGTGTGCCGAGCAGTACTTC